The clone carrying this T cell receptor beta chain was observed many times. The antigen is unknown. The record originates from a study of T cells in Graves' hyperthyroidism and ophthalmopathy. RNA transcripts gave rise to amplified TCR beta CDR3 regions. The TCR CDR3 first-round RT-PCR relied on the HTBI primer set. TCRdb passed the multiplex PCR reads through MiXCR, listing each CDR3 protein once. The sample records roughly 560,000 distinct CDR3 sequences, approximately 15% being singletons. General observations from the study: Blood also held most thyroid clonotypes expanded beyond 0.001.

V shed 3 bases and J shed 4 bases, with 9 bases lying between them. The CDR3 contains 13 residues. CDR1 and CDR2 (germline): MNHEY, SVGEGT. Each diagnosis was grounded in clinical symptoms, serum thyroxine and TRAb, thyroid ultrasound, and orbital computed tomography. V and J are TRBV6-2 or TRBV6-3 and TRBJ2-5; D unresolved. The sample consisted of blood. This receptor was obtained from a woman aged 40 to 49 with Graves' ophthalmopathy. Here the CDR3 reads CASSYQFRETQYF. For the CDR3, the DNA is TGTGCCAGCAGTTATCAGTTTCGAGAGACCCAGTACTTC.